This T cell receptor beta chain was captured by sequencing in a study of beta chain features in type 1 diabetes. Averaging roughly 120 mL, one heparinised blood draw came from each individual donor. This clone occurred a few times. The antigen is undetermined. CDR1 SGHTA and CDR2 FQGNSA come from the germline V gene. The CDR3 runs to 14 residues. V was pared by 4 bases and J by 6 bases, with 8 bases of the junction left unmatched. General study findings and limits: Shorter templates may be favored by PCR, equally so in patients and controls.

What was sequenced were expressed TCRB transcripts, since all of the isolated RNA had been reverse transcribed. The table came from immunoSEQ multiplex PCR; TCRdb's copy has only in-frame clones and leaves some out. Found here are 130,000 or so clones, about 9.7% of them singletons; the top ten hold nearly 0.65%. This receptor was taken from a woman in her thirties or forties in good health. The material sequenced was central memory CD4+ T cells from blood. This chain uses TRBV7-2 with TRBJ2-7; TRBD1 matches at 8 bases. The CDR3 protein is CASSSPGTGREQYF. CDR3 coding DNA: TGTGCCAGCAGCTCACCCGGGACAGGTCGCGAGCAGTACTTC. Full variable domain (rest looked up from reference TRBV7-2 and TRBJ2-7): GAGVSQSPSNKVTEKGKDVELRCDPISGHTALYWYRQSLGQGLEFLIYFQGNSAPDKSGLPSDRFSAERTGGSVSTLTIQRTQQEDSAVYLCASSSPGTGREQYFGPGTRLTVT.